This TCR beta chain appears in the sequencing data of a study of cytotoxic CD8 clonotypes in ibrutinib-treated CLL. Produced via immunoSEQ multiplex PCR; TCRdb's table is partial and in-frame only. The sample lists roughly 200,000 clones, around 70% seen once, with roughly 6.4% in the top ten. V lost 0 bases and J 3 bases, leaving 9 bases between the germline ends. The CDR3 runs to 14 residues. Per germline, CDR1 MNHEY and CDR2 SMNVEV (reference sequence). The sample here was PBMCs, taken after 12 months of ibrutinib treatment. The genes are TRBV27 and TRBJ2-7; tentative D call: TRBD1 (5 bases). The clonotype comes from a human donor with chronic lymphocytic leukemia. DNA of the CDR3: TGTGCCAGCAGTTTATCGCGGCAGGGCTACGAGCAGTACTTC. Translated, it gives CASSLSRQGYEQYF.